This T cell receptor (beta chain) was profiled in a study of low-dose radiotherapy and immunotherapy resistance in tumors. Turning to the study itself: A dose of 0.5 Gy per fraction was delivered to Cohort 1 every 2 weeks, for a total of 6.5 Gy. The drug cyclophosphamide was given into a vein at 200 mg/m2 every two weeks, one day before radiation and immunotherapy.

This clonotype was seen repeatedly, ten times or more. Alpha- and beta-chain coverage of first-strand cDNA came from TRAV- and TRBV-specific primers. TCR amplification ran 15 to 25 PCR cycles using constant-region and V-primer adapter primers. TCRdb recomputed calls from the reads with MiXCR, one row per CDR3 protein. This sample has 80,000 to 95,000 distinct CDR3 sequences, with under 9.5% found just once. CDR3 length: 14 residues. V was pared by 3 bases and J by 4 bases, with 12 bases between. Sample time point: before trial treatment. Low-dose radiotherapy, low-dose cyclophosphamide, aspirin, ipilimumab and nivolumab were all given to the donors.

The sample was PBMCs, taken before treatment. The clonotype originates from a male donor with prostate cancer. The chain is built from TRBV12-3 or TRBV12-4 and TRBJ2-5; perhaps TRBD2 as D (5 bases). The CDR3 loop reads CASSFGVLRETQYF. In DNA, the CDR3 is TGTGCCAGCAGTTTCGGGGTACTTAGAGAGACCCAGTACTTC.